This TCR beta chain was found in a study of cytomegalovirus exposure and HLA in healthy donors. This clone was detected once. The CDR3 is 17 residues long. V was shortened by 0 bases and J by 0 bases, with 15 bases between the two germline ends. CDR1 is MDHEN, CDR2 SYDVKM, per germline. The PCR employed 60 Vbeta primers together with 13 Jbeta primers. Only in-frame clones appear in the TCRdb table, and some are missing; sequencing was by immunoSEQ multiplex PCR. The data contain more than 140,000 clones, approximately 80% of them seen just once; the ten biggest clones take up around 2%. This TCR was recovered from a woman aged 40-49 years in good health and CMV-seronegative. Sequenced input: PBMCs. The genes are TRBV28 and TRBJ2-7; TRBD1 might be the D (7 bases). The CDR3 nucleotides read TGTGCCAGCAGTTTATGGGAGGGGGCGGGGAGCTCCTACGAGCAGTACTTC. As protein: CASSLWEGAGSSYEQYF. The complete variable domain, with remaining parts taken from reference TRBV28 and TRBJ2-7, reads DVKVTQSSRYLVKRTGEKVFLECVQDMDHENMFWYRQDPGLGLRLIYFSYDVKMKEKGDIPEGYSVSREKKERFSLILESASTNQTSMYLCASSLWEGAGSSYEQYFGPGTRLTVT.